The 26 T cell receptor beta chains below all came from one sample that was sequenced in a study of blood T cell repertoires in COVID-19. Measured with immunoSEQ multiplex PCR; TCRdb has only the in-frame clones, and not every one. The data hold approximately 670,000 clones, with 70% to 90% observed a single time. Material: peripheral blood. The receptors were sampled from a woman under 30 with acute or convalescent COVID-19.

The CDR3 DNA follows: TGCGCCAGCAGCGGAATAGCGGGGACGGCCGGGGAGCTGTTTTTT. Amino acids: CASSGIAGTAGELFF. The chain links TRBV5-1 to TRBJ2-2; 8 bases align to TRBD2. Germline V gene data show CDR1 as SGHRS and CDR2 as YFSETQ. Losses at the gene ends were 4 bases for V and 6 bases for J; bases not matched to a gene: 8. The CDR3 has 15 residues.

The V and J genes are TRBV28 and TRBJ1-2, with TRBD1 matching over 7 bases. Germline V lookup: CDR1 MDHEN, CDR2 SYDVKM. Trimming cost V 4 bases and J 9 bases; bases outside gene matches: 8. This CDR3 has 13 residues. CDR3 coding DNA: TGTGCCAGCAGTTCCACAGGGGAAGGGCGCTACACCTTC. Amino acid sequence: CASSSTGEGRYTF.

The chain has TRBV18 and TRBJ1-6; the D gene is possibly TRBD1 (5 bases). V was shortened by 3 bases and J by 10 bases, with 16 bases between the two germline ends. Germline CDR1 KGHSH, CDR2 LQKENI. CDR3 length: 15 residues. The CDR3 protein is CASSPALGRESPLHF. The CDR3 DNA sequence: TGTGCCAGCTCACCTGCACTGGGCAGGGAATCACCCCTCCACTTT.

The chain carries TRBV9 and TRBJ2-2, with a weak D call TRBD1 (6 bases). The germline V and J ends were trimmed by 0 bases and 7 bases, with 10 bases remaining between them. CDR1 is SGDLS, CDR2 YYNGEE, per germline. The CDR3 contains 14 residues. The CDR3, as DNA: TGTGCCAGCAGCGTAGATTGGGGGCGCGGGGAGCTGTTTTTT. Its protein is CASSVDWGRGELFF. Drawing the rest from reference TRBV9 and TRBJ2-2, the complete variable domain is DSGVTQTPKHLITATGQRVTLRCSPRSGDLSVYWYQQSLDQGLQFLIQYYNGEERAKGNILERFSAQQFPDLHSELNLSSLELGDSALYFCASSVDWGRGELFFGEGSRLTVL.

The V and J genes are TRBV19 and TRBJ1-2, with TRBD1 matching over 9 bases. V trimming: 3 bases; J trimming: 7 bases; junction bases outside the gene matches: 6. Germline assignment: CDR1 LNHDA and CDR2 SQIVND (reference sequence). CDR3 length: 14 amino acids. The CDR3, as DNA: TGTGCCAGTAGTATGGGGTTGACAGGGGGTGGCTACACCTTC. This sequence encodes CASSMGLTGGGYTF. Full variable domain (missing parts from reference TRBV19 and TRBJ1-2): DGGITQSPKYLFRKEGQNVTLSCEQNLNHDAMYWYRQDPGQGLRLIYYSQIVNDFQKGDIAEGYSVSREKKESFPLTVTSAQKNPTAFYLCASSMGLTGGGYTFGSGTRLTVV.

The chain couples TRBV27 to TRBJ1-5, with 8 bases identical to TRBD1. The V gene end was trimmed by 4 bases and the J gene end by 13 bases; junction bases not matched to a gene: 9. CDR1 MNHEY and CDR2 SMNVEV come from the germline V gene (reference sequence). The CDR3 spans 13 residues. The CDR3, as DNA: TGTGCCAGCAGTTACCCTAACAGGGGGACTCAGCATTTT. It translates to CASSYPNRGTQHF.

This clone was detected a few times. The V gene is TRBV5-5, the J gene TRBJ1-2, with a weak D call TRBD1 (6 bases). V was clipped by 5 bases and J by 4 bases, with 15 bases between them. Germline V gene data show CDR1 as SGHKS and CDR2 as YYEKEE (reference sequence). The CDR3 length is 14 residues. The chain's CDR3 is CASRPTGFAYGYTF. The CDR3 coding sequence is TGTGCCAGCAGGCCAACAGGGTTTGCCTATGGCTACACCTTC.

This rearrangement joins TRBV5-6 to TRBJ1-1; 10 nucleotides align to TRBD1. The CDR3 spans 16 residues. Trimming removed 5 bases from V and 3 bases from J; junction bases left unmatched: 10. Per the germline V gene, CDR1 is SGHDT and CDR2 is YYEEEE. CDR3 loop: CASSYGTGAGDTEAFF. The CDR3 bases are TGTGCCAGCAGTTATGGGACAGGGGCAGGTGACACTGAAGCTTTCTTT.

This clone was observed a single time. The chain recombines TRBV19 with TRBJ2-1; tentative D call: TRBD1 (6 bases). The germline V and J ends were trimmed by 5 bases and 8 bases, with 10 bases remaining between them. Germline V gene lookup returns CDR1 LNHDA and CDR2 SQIVND (reference sequence). The CDR3 is 12 amino acids. This CDR3 is CASSQGFHEQFF. The CDR3 DNA reads TGTGCCAGTAGTCAGGGGTTCCATGAGCAGTTCTTC.

The chain carries TRBV4-3 and TRBJ2-7; the D gene is possibly TRBD2 (7 bases). The length of the CDR3 is 14 residues. Germline V CDR1 and CDR2: LGHNA, YSLEER. The V end lost 8 bases, the J end lost 3 bases, and 17 bases lay between the germline ends. The CDR3 is CASARGADGYEQYF. Here the CDR3 DNA reads TGCGCCAGCGCCCGGGGGGCGGATGGCTACGAGCAGTACTTC.

The table lists this clone with a few counts. The chain is built from TRBV9 and TRBJ1-1; 8 bases agree with TRBD1. The CDR3 is 18 amino acids. CDR1 and CDR2 from the germline V gene are SGDLS and YYNGEE. Trimming removed 0 bases from V and 0 bases from J; junction bases left unmatched: 10. The CDR3 here is CASSVERDRPNMNTEAFF. DNA for the CDR3: TGTGCCAGCAGCGTAGAAAGGGACAGGCCAAACATGAACACTGAAGCTTTCTTT.

On this clone itself: The same CDR3 also results from other DNA sequences found in this sample. The chain recombines TRBV2 with TRBJ1-2, with D possibly TRBD1 on 5 matching bases. This CDR3 has 13 residues. The V end lost 4 bases, the J end lost 4 bases, and 10 bases lay between the germline ends. In germline, CDR1 is SNHLY, CDR2 FYNNEI. CDR3 sequence (DNA): TGTGCCAGCAGTGGCCGGGGGAGCTATGGCTACACCTTC. Residues: CASSGRGSYGYTF.

The J gene is TRBJ2-1, the V gene TRBV19; D unclear. Germline CDR1 is LNHDA and CDR2 is SQIVND (reference sequence). V shed 1 base and J shed 5 bases, with 12 bases lying between them. The length of the CDR3 is 15 residues. The CDR3 nucleotides read TGTGCCAGTAGTATAGCGCACACCCCCCACAATGAGCAGTTCTTC. Its translation is CASSIAHTPHNEQFF.

V usage is TRBV6-5 and J usage is TRBJ1-1; 7 positions agree with TRBD1. From germline, CDR1 is MNHEY and CDR2 SVGAGI. The CDR3 length is 13 residues. V lost 5 bases, J lost 7 bases, and 7 bases stayed unmatched. The CDR3 here is CASSPGTAREAFF. CDR3 DNA sequence: TGTGCCAGCAGTCCCGGGACAGCACGTGAAGCTTTCTTT.

This clone was detected a few times. The chain links TRBV4-1 to TRBJ1-4; D is perhaps TRBD1 (5 bases). V lost 1 base to trimming and J lost 6 bases, with 18 bases between them. Germline V gene lookup returns CDR1 MGHRA and CDR2 YSYEKL. The CDR3 loop spans 17 amino acids. The chain's CDR3 is CASSQVMLGGSDEKLFF. Written as DNA, the CDR3 is TGCGCCAGCAGCCAAGTTATGTTGGGGGGATCGGATGAAAAACTGTTTTTT.

The V call is TRBV6-1, the J call TRBJ2-3, with D uncertain. The CDR3 totals 14 residues. Germline values: CDR1 MNHNS, CDR2 SASEGT. Deletions cut 2 bases from V and 4 bases from J, with 10 bases between. The CDR3, as DNA: TGTGCCAGCAGTGAACTATTGCCCGCAGATACGCAGTATTTT. It codes for CASSELLPADTQYF.

A remark on this clone: The same CDR3 is also encoded by other DNA sequences in this sample. The rearrangement joins TRBV19 to TRBJ2-7; TRBD1 matches at 7 bases. From germline, CDR1 is LNHDA and CDR2 SQIVND (reference sequence). The CDR3 totals 14 residues. With V trimmed by 7 bases and J by 0 bases, 6 bases remained unmatched. In DNA, the CDR3 is TGTGCCAGTAACCCGACAGGGAGCTCCTACGAGCAGTACTTC. It specifies CASNPTGSSYEQYF.

The chain has TRBV7-9 and TRBJ1-1, with D perhaps TRBD1 (5 bases). The CDR3 is made up of 14 amino acids. Between the trimmed V and J ends, which lost 2 bases and 7 bases, there was a span of 14 bases. Germline CDR1 and CDR2: SEHNR and FQNEAQ (reference sequence). CDR3 DNA sequence: TGTGCCAGCAGCTTAAGGGAGGGCGGGGGTGAAGCTTTCTTT. Translation: CASSLREGGGEAFF.

This chain links TRBV27 with TRBJ1-3; no clear D gene. CDR1 MNHEY and CDR2 SMNVEV come from the germline V gene (reference sequence). The ends were cut back, 7 bases at V and 2 bases at J, with 6 bases in the middle. The CDR3 extends over 12 amino acids. This CDR3 is CASKSTGNTIYF. The CDR3 DNA follows: TGTGCCAGCAAATCTACTGGAAACACCATATATTTT.

The J gene is TRBJ2-7, the V gene TRBV5-5, with D perhaps TRBD1 (5 bases). CDR1 SGHKS and CDR2 YYEKEE come from the germline V gene (reference sequence). This CDR3 is built from 15 residues. With 5 bases removed from V and 2 bases from J, the gap between germline ends came to 17 bases. This chain's CDR3 is CASRVLGQGTYEQYF. The CDR3 nucleotides read TGTGCCAGCAGAGTTTTAGGGCAGGGAACCTACGAGCAGTACTTC.

V usage is TRBV19 and J usage is TRBJ1-4, with 9 bases fitting TRBD1. Germline V lookup: CDR1 LNHDA, CDR2 SQIVND (reference sequence). CDR3 size: 16 residues. V shed 7 bases and J 2 bases; nucleotides not matched to a gene: 8. CDR3 sequence (DNA): TGTGCCAGTACCAACAGGGGGCAAGTGACTAATGAAAAACTGTTTTTT. Translated, it gives CASTNRGQVTNEKLFF.

CDR3 residues: CASRIDRLTNYGYTF. The CDR3 region has the DNA TGTGCCAGCAGAATTGATCGGTTGACTAACTATGGCTACACCTTC. The chain uses TRBV28 and TRBJ1-2, with D unresolved. The CDR3 covers 15 residues. The V and J ends lost 6 bases and 0 bases respectively, with 14 bases between them. The germline CDR1 and CDR2 sequences are MDHEN and SYDVKM.

The chain's CDR3 is CASSQAGGRGYTF. In DNA form, the CDR3 reads TGCGCCAGCAGCCAAGCAGGGGGTCGGGGCTACACCTTC. The chain is built from TRBV4-3 and TRBJ1-2; 7 bases map to TRBD1. Germline assignment: CDR1 LGHNA and CDR2 YSLEER. The CDR3 is made up of 13 amino acids. After removal of 1 base from V and 8 bases from J, the junction contained 4 bases not matched to a gene.

The chain joins TRBV6-5 to TRBJ2-7; unclear D gene. In germline, CDR1 is MNHEY, CDR2 SVGAGI. Between the trimmed V and J ends, which lost 4 bases and 0 bases, there was a span of 13 bases. The CDR3 is 15 residues long. Here the CDR3 reads CASSSINGGSYEQYF. CDR3 bases: TGTGCCAGCAGTTCTATTAATGGTGGCTCCTACGAGCAGTACTTC.

This chain uses TRBV15 with TRBJ1-2, with D unclear. Germline-derived CDR1 and CDR2 are LNHNV and YYDKDF (reference sequence). V gave up 1 base and J gave up 2 bases, with 14 bases separating them. The CDR3 contains 16 residues. CDR3 DNA: TGTGCCACCAGCAGAGCTGACATCGATACGAACTATGGCTACACCTTC. It translates to CATSRADIDTNYGYTF.

About this clone itself: This CDR3 is also generated by other DNA sequences in the sample. The chain employs TRBV7-9 and TRBJ1-5; tentatively, D is TRBD1 (6 bases). This CDR3 has 12 residues. The germline V and J ends were trimmed by 4 bases and 5 bases, with 6 bases remaining between them. The V gene's germline CDR1 is SEHNR and CDR2 FQNEAQ (reference sequence). CDR3 nucleotides: TGTGCCAGCAGCTACAGGGATCAGCCCCAGCATTTT. Protein sequence: CASSYRDQPQHF.